This passage covers 3 T cell receptor beta chains from one sample sequenced in a study of blood T cell repertoires in COVID-19. Sequencing was performed with immunoSEQ multiplex PCR; in TCRdb, only in-frame clones are kept and a portion is missing. The table has about 140,000 clones, about 80% seen once. Sequencing input: peripheral blood. The receptors here all came from a woman aged 55-70 years with acute or convalescent COVID-19.

Of note for this clone: Other nucleotide sequences from this sample produce the same CDR3. The V and J genes are TRBV24-1 and TRBJ1-2, with TRBD1 matching over 8 bases. V lost 0 bases and J lost 5; bases outside the gene matches: 1. This CDR3 spans 14 amino acids. Germline V gene sequence: CDR1 KGHDR, CDR2 SFDVKD. The CDR3 nucleotides are TGTGCCACCAGTGATTTGCGACAGGGGTATGGCTACACCTTC. It encodes CATSDLRQGYGYTF.

This chain connects TRBV6-1 to TRBJ2-7; D is possibly TRBD2 (5 bases). The ends were cut back, 1 base at V and 2 bases at J, with 12 bases in the middle. This CDR3 contains 15 residues. Germline assignment: CDR1 MNHNS and CDR2 SASEGT. The CDR3: CASSEGWTATYEQYF. The CDR3 nucleotides read TGTGCCAGCAGTGAAGGGTGGACTGCGACCTACGAGCAGTACTTC.

In its sample, this clone was seen a few times. This chain joins TRBV5-1 and TRBJ2-7; D gene unclear. The germline gives CDR1 SGHRS, CDR2 YFSETQ. V lost 0 bases to trimming and J lost 3 bases, with 7 bases between them. CDR3 length equals 13 residues. CDR3 DNA: TGCGCCAGCAGCTTGGACTTTAGCTACGAGCAGTACTTC. Translated, it gives CASSLDFSYEQYF. The entire variable domain, with the rest obtained from reference TRBV5-1 and TRBJ2-7, is as follows: KAGVTQTPRYLIKTRGQQVTLSCSPISGHRSVSWYQQTPGQGLQFLFEYFSETQRNKGNFPGRFSGRQFSNSRSEMNVSTLELGDSALYLCASSLDFSYEQYFGPGTRLTVT.